Ten or more counts support the clone carrying this T cell receptor beta chain. Its antigen is not known. A universal primer site was incorporated via template switching, and the cDNA contained unique molecular identifiers. From the 5' RACE reads, TCRdb called clonotypes with MiXCR, one entry per CDR3 protein. Among some 100,000 distinct CDR3 sequences listed, 5.9% were seen once. The germline V gene has CDR1 SNHLY and CDR2 FYNNEI. The CDR3 is 16 amino acids. V was cut by 4 bases and J by 0 bases, with 13 bases left in between. The data were taken from a study of identical twins. Points from the study as a whole: Weaker excess twin sharing was seen among beta out-of-frame sequences. Analyses of zero insertions could, in part, be confounded by invariant MAIT and iNKT cells.

V is TRBV2 and J is TRBJ2-1, with D perhaps matching TRBD1 or TRBD2 (5 bases each). Specimen: memory T cells sorted from blood. This sequence originates from a woman aged 50 to 60 in good health. The CDR3, as DNA: TGTGCCAGCAGTGGGGACGGGGCGAGCTCCTACAATGAGCAGTTCTTC. It encodes CASSGDGASSYNEQFF.